This entry features one T cell receptor beta chain sequence. Its antigen is undetermined. Its ends do not fully match the called genes, so a read error is possible. This entry is derived from a study of glioma-infiltrating T cells. Study-level results: Only very few CDR3 sequences appeared in both tissue and blood.

In germline, CDR1 is GTSNPN, CDR2 SVGIG (reference sequence). The CDR3 contains 13 residues. TCR alpha and beta CDR3 regions were amplified from RNA using iRepertoire nested multiplex PCR. TCRdb re-called the multiplex PCR reads with MiXCR, one entry per CDR3 protein. The table has 4,000 to 4,500 distinct CDR3 sequences, under 30% seen once. This TCR came from a human donor with low-grade glioma or glioblastoma, undergoing nonglioma brain surgery, or in good health (not recorded which). The sequenced material came from glioma tissue, nonneoplastic brain tissue, or PBMCs (not recorded which). The V gene is TRBV30, the J gene TRBJ1-2; D not resolved. The DNA for the CDR3 is TGTGCCTGGAGTGGGGCGGAGAACTATGGCTATACCTTC. It encodes CAWSGAENYGYTF.